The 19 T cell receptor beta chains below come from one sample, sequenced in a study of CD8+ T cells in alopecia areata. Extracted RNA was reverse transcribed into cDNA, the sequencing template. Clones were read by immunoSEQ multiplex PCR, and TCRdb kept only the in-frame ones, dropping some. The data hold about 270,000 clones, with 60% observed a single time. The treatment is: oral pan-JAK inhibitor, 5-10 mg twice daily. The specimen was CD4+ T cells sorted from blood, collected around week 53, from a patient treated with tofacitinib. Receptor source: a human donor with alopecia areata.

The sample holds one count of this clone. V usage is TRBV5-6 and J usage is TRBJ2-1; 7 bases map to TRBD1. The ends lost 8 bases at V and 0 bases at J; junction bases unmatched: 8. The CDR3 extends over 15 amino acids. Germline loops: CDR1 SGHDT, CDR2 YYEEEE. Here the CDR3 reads CASKRGQSSYNEQFF. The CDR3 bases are TGTGCCAGTAAAAGGGGGCAGAGCTCCTACAATGAGCAGTTCTTC.

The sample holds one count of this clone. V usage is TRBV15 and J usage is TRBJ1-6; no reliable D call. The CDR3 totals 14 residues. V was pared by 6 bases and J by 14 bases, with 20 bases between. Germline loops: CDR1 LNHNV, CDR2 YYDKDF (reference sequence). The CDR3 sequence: CATRRGPGVRTLHF. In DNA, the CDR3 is TGTGCCACCAGGCGGGGTCCGGGAGTTAGGACCCTCCACTTT.

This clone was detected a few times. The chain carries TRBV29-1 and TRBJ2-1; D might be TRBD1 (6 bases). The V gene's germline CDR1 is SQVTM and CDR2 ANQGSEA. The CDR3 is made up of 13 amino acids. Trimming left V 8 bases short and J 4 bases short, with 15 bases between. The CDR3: CSTHGTTYNEQFF. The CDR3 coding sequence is TGCAGCACCCACGGGACAACTTACAATGAGCAGTTCTTC.

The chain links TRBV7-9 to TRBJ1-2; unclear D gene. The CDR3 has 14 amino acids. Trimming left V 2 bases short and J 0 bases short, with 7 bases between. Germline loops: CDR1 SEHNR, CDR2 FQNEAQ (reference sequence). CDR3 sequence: CASSLSGTNYGYTF. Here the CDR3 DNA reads TGTGCCAGCAGCTTATCCGGGACTAACTATGGCTACACCTTC.

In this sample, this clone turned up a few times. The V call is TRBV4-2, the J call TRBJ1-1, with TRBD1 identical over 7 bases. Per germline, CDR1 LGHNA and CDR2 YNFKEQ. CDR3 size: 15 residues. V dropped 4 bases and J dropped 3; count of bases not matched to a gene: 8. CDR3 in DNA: TGTGCCAGCAGCCGGCACAGGGGTGAGGACACTGAAGCTTTCTTT. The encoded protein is CASSRHRGEDTEAFF.

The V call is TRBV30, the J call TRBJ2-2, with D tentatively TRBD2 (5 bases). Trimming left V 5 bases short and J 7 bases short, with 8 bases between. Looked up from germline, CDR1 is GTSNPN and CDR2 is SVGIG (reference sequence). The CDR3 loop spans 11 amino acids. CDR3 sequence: CAWRGVGELFF. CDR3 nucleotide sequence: TGTGCCTGGCGGGGTGTCGGGGAGCTGTTTTTT.

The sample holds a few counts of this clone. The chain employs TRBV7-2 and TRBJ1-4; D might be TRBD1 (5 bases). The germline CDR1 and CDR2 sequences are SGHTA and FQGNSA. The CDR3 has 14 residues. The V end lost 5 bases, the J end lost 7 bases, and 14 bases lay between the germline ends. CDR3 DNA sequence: TGTGCCAGCAGCCGCGGGGGGGTTAGTGAAAAACTGTTTTTT. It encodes CASSRGGVSEKLFF.

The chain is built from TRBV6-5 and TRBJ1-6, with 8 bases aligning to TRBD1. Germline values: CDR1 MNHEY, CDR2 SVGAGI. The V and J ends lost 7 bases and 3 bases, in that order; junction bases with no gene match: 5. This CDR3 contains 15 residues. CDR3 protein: CASTRTGGYNSPLHF. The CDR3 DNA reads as TGTGCCAGCACCCGAACAGGGGGCTATAATTCACCCCTCCACTTT.

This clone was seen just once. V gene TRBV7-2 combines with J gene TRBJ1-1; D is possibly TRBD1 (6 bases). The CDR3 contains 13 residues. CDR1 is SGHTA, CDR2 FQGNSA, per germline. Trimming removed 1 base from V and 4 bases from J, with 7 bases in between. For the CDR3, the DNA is TGTGCCAGCAGCTTAGAAGGGGGCACTGAAGCTTTCTTT. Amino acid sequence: CASSLEGGTEAFF.

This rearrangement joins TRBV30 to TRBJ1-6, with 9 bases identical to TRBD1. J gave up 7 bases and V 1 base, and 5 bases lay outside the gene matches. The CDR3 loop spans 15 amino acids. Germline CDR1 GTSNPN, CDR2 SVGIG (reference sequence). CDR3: CAWSGQGGSNSPLHF. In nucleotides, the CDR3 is TGTGCCTGGAGTGGACAGGGGGGATCAAATTCACCCCTCCACTTT.

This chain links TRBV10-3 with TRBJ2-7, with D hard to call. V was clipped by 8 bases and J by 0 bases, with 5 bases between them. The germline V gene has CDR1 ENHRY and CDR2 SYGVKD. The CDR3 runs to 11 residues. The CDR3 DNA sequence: TGTGCCATCGCGAGCTCCTACGAGCAGTACTTC. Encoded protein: CAIASSYEQYF.

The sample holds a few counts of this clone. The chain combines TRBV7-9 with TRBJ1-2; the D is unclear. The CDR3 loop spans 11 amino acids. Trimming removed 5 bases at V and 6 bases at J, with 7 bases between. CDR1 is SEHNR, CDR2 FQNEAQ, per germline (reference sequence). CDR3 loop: CASSPGDGYTF. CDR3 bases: TGTGCCAGCAGCCCGGGAGATGGCTACACCTTC.

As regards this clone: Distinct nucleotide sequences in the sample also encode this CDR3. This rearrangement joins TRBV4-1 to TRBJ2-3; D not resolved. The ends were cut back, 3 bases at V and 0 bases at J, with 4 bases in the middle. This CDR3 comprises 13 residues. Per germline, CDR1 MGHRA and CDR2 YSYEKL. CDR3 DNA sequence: TGCGCCAGCAGCCAGGCCAGCACAGATACGCAGTATTTT. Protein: CASSQASTDTQYF.

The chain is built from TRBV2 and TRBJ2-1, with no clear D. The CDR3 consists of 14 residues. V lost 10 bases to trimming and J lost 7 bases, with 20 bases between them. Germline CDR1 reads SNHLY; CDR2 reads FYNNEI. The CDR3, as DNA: TGTGCCATCCCTAACGGGCCCGCTCAAAATGAGCAGTTCTTC. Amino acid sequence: CAIPNGPAQNEQFF.

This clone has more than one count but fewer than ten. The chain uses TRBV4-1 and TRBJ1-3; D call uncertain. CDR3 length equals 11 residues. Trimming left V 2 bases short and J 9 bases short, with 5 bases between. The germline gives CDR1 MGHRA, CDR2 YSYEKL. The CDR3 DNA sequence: TGCGCCAGCAGCCAATCAGCCACCATATATTTT. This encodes CASSQSATIYF.

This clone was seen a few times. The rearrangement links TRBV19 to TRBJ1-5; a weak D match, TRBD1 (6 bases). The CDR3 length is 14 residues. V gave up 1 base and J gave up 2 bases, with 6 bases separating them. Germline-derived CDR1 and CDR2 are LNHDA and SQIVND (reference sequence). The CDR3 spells CASSIGQGNQPQHF. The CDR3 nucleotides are TGTGCCAGTAGTATAGGACAGGGCAATCAGCCCCAGCATTTT. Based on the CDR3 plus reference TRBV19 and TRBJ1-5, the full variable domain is DGGITQSPKYLFRKEGQNVTLSCEQNLNHDAMYWYRQDPGQGLRLIYYSQIVNDFQKGDIAEGYSVSREKKESFPLTVTSAQKNPTAFYLCASSIGQGNQPQHFGDGTRLSIL.

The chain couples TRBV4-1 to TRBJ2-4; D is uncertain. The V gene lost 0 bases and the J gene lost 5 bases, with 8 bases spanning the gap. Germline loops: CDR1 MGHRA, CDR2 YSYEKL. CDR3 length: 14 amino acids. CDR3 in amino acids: CASSQEGPQNIQYF. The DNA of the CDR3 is TGCGCCAGCAGCCAAGAAGGGCCACAAAACATTCAGTACTTC.

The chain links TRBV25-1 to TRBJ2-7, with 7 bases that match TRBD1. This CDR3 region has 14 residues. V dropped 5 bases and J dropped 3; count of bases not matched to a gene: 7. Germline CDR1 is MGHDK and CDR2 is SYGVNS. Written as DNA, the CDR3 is TGTGCCAGCAGTAGACAGGGAAGCAGCTACGAGCAGTACTTC. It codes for CASSRQGSSYEQYF.

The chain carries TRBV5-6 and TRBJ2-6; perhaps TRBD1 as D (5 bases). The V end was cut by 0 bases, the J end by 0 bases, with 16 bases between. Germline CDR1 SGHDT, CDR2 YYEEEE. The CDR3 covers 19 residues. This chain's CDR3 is CASSLGLGQGLSGANVLTF. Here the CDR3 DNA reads TGTGCCAGCAGCTTGGGGCTGGGGCAGGGCCTCTCTGGGGCCAACGTCCTGACTTTC.